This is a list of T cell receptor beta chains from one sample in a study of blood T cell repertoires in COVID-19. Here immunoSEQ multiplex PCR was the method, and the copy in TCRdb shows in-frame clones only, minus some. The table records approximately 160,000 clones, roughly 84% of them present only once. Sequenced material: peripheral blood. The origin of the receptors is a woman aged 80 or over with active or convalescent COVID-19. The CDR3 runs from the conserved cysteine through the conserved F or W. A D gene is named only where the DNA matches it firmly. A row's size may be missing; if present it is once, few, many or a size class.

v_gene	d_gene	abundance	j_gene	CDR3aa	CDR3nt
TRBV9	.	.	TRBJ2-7	CASSVAEGYEQYF	TGTGCCAGCAGCGTAGCGGAGGGGTACGAGCAGTACTTC
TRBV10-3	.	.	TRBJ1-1	CATTGNTEAFF	TGTGCCACCACAGGGAACACTGAAGCTTTCTTT
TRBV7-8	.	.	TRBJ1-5	CASSLGPTNNQPQHF	TGTGCCAGCAGCTTAGGCCCCACAAACAATCAGCCCCAGCATTTT
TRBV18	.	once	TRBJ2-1	CASSAGRDNEQFF	TGTGCCAGCTCAGCTGGCAGGGACAATGAGCAGTTCTTC
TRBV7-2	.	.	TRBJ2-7	CASSRSYEQYF	TGTGCCAGCAGCCGCTCCTACGAGCAGTACTTC
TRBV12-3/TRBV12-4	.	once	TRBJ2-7	CASSFRGSEQYF	TGTGCCAGCAGTTTCCGAGGGTCCGAGCAGTACTTC
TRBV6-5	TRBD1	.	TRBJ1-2	CASSSPGTGLDTF	TGTGCCAGCAGTTCCCCCGGGACAGGGCTCGACACCTTC
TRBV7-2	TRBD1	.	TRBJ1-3	CASSLARDRGSGNTIYF	TGTGCCAGCAGCTTAGCGCGGGACAGGGGCTCTGGAAACACCATATATTTT
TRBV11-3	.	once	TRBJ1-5	CASSLSGSNQPQHF	TGTGCCAGCAGCTTGAGCGGGAGCAATCAGCCCCAGCATTTT
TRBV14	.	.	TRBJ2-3	CASSRNPLGGGVSDTQYF	TGTGCCAGCAGCCGAAACCCTCTGGGCGGGGGCGTCTCCGATACGCAGTATTTT
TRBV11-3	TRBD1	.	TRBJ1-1	CASSLGTGEAFF	TGTGCCAGCAGCTTAGGGACAGGGGAAGCTTTCTTT
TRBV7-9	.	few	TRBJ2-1	CASSLGIAINEQFF	TGTGCCAGCAGCTTAGGAATAGCGATAAATGAGCAGTTCTTC
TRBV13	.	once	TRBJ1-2	CASSLTTVGGDYGYTF	TGTGCCAGCAGCTTAACCACAGTGGGGGGTGACTATGGCTACACCTTC
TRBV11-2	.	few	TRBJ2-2	CASSSSRGANTGELFF	TGTGCCAGCAGCTCAAGCAGGGGGGCTAACACCGGGGAGCTGTTTTTT
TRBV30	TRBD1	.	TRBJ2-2	CAWWDRGPNTGELFF	TGTGCCTGGTGGGACAGGGGACCGAACACCGGGGAGCTGTTTTTT
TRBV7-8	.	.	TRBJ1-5	CASSLAADGALWSQPQHF	TGTGCCAGCAGCTTAGCGGCCGATGGGGCATTATGGAGTCAGCCCCAGCATTTT
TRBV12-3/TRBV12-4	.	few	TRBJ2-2	CASSLQATGELFF	TGTGCCAGCAGTTTGCAGGCCACCGGGGAGCTGTTTTTT